This T cell receptor beta chain was sequenced for a study of CD8 T cells in ankylosing spondylitis. Study-wide results and caveats: Characteristic of ankylosing spondylitis blood, it appeared, was a TCR beta motif comprising roughly 8 highly homologous variants.

TCRdb redid the calling of the 5' RACE reads with MiXCR, one entry per CDR3 protein. The sample shows some 840,000 distinct CDR3 sequences, about 12% of them seen only once. In regard to this clonotype: Its antigen is currently unknown.

Sample: blood, either unsorted or a sorted T cell fraction (not recorded which). The sequence came from a male donor with ankylosing spondylitis.

CDR3 coding DNA: TGTGCCAGCAGCTTGTCTCCTAGGGCAGGGATAACCGGGGAGCTGTTTTTT. It is translated as CASSLSPRAGITGELFF. The chain is built from TRBV7-9 and TRBJ2-2; weak D call: TRBD1 (5 bases). CDR3 length: 17 residues. V was pared by 3 bases and J by 5 bases, with 19 bases between. Germline CDR1 is SEHNR and CDR2 is FQNEAQ (reference sequence). The full variable domain, in which reference TRBV7-9 and TRBJ2-2 provide the parts outside the CDR3, is DTGVSQNPRHKITKRGQNVTFRCDPISEHNRLYWYRQTLGQGPEFLTYFQNEAQLEKSRLLSDRFSAERPKGSFSTLEIQRTEQGDSAMYLCASSLSPRAGITGELFFGEGSRLTVL.